This passage covers 25 T cell receptor beta chains from one sample sequenced in a study of identical twins. TCRdb processed the 5' RACE reads anew with MiXCR; each CDR3 protein has one entry. The sample has about 570,000 distinct CDR3 sequences, approximately 10% seen once. These data are also associated with another study on yellow fever vaccine responses in identical twins.

Specimen: PBMCs. Receptor source: a woman under 30 in good health.

This clonotype was detected only a few times. The V gene is TRBV3-1, the J gene TRBJ2-7, with TRBD1 matching over 7 bases. CDR1 is LGHDT, CDR2 YNNKEL, per germline (reference sequence). CDR3 length equals 16 residues. V was pared by 4 bases and J by 3 bases, with 12 bases of the junction left unmatched. CDR3 region: CASSRRQGLLHYEQYF. CDR3 sequence (DNA): TGTGCCAGCAGCCGCCGACAGGGCCTTCTACACTACGAGCAGTACTTC.

This clonotype has ten or more counts. The chain uses TRBV20-1 and TRBJ1-1; possible D gene TRBD1, 6 bases. V lost 0 bases and J 1 base, leaving 6 bases between the germline ends. The CDR3 has 13 amino acids. Germline V lookup: CDR1 DFQATT, CDR2 SNEGSKA (reference sequence). CDR3 amino acids: CSARETGNTEAFF. The CDR3 DNA is TGCAGTGCTAGAGAGACAGGGAACACTGAAGCTTTCTTT.

This sequence joins TRBV3-1 and TRBJ2-2, with D tentatively TRBD2 (6 bases). CDR1 is LGHDT and CDR2 is YNNKEL in the germline V gene (reference sequence). This CDR3 spans 18 amino acids. V lost 11 bases and J 3 bases, leaving 28 bases between the germline ends. The CDR3, as DNA: TGTGCCCTCAGGTCCGTATCGGGCGGGACCCGTTACACCGGGGAGCTGTTTTTT. It translates to CALRSVSGGTRYTGELFF.

This clonotype was seen at least ten times. The chain has TRBV7-2 and TRBJ2-5; 7 bases align to TRBD1. CDR1 is SGHTA, CDR2 FQGNSA, per germline. This CDR3 is 14 amino acids long. After removal of 10 bases from V and 1 base from J, the junction contained 9 bases not matched to a gene. The CDR3 coding sequence is TGTGCCACCGAACTGGGACAGACCCAAGAGACCCAGTACTTC. It codes for CATELGQTQETQYF. Full variable domain (rest looked up from reference TRBV7-2 and TRBJ2-5): GAGVSQSPSNKVTEKGKDVELRCDPISGHTALYWYRQSLGQGLEFLIYFQGNSAPDKSGLPSDRFSAERTGGSVSTLTIQRTQQEDSAVYLCATELGQTQETQYFGPGTRLLVL.

The J gene is TRBJ2-3, the V gene TRBV12-3 or TRBV12-4, with D unclear. This CDR3 contains 13 residues. V was trimmed by 2 bases and J by 8 bases, leaving 11 bases between them. CDR3 residues: CASSLSFGGTQYF. The CDR3 DNA is TGTGCCAGCAGTTTAAGTTTTGGTGGTACGCAGTATTTT.

Ten or more counts support this clonotype. CDR3 sequence: CASSTTRTIDTQYF. The CDR3, as DNA: TGTGCCAGCAGCACCACCCGGACGATAGATACGCAGTATTTT. The V and J genes are TRBV11-2 and TRBJ2-3, with no clear D. The germline V and J ends were trimmed by 5 bases and 5 bases, with 14 bases remaining between them. Looked up from germline, CDR1 is SGHAT and CDR2 is FQNNGV. This CDR3 comprises 14 residues. The variable domain in full, completed from reference TRBV11-2 and TRBJ2-3, reads EAGVAQSPRYKIIEKRQSVAFWCNPISGHATLYWYQQILGQGPKLLIQFQNNGVVDDSQLPKDRFSAERLKGVDSTLKIQPAKLEDSAVYLCASSTTRTIDTQYFGPGTRLTVL.

This clonotype showed up many times. The V gene is TRBV2, the J gene TRBJ2-7; D is unresolved. The CDR3 covers 12 residues. Germline CDR1 and CDR2: SNHLY and FYNNEI. Trimming removed 3 bases at V and 7 bases at J, with 10 bases between. The CDR3 DNA reads as TGTGCCAGCAGTGAGTGGCAGGATGAGCAGTACTTC. It yields the protein CASSEWQDEQYF. Full variable domain (missing parts from reference TRBV2 and TRBJ2-7): EPEVTQTPSHQVTQMGQEVILRCVPISNHLYFYWYRQILGQKVEFLVSFYNNEISEKSEIFDDQFSVERPDGSNFTLKIRSTKLEDSAMYFCASSEWQDEQYFGPGTRLTVT.

This clonotype was observed a handful of times. The chain couples TRBV7-9 to TRBJ1-1, with TRBD1 matching over 7 bases. Germline CDR1 and CDR2: SEHNR and FQNEAQ (reference sequence). The trim removed 0 bases at V and 6 bases at J, leaving 7 bases unmatched. This CDR3 region has 15 residues. CDR3 coding DNA: TGTGCCAGCAGCTTAGCGCAGGGACAGATTGCTGAAGCTTTCTTT. This sequence encodes CASSLAQGQIAEAFF.

This clonotype was counted a few times. The J gene is TRBJ1-1, the V gene TRBV10-3; TRBD1 is a possible D gene (5 bases). CDR1 ENHRY and CDR2 SYGVKD come from the germline V gene. Trimming cost V 9 bases and J 3 bases, with 8 bases left between them. This CDR3 region has 11 residues. CDR3 sequence reads: CAIGGDTEAFF. CDR3 nucleotide sequence: TGTGCCATTGGGGGGGACACTGAAGCTTTCTTT.

The chain joins TRBV6-5 to TRBJ2-2, with TRBD2 matching over 8 bases. This CDR3 has 17 amino acids. The germline V gene encodes CDR1 MNHEY and CDR2 SVGAGI. V was clipped by 0 bases and J by 4 bases; unmatched bases: 7. As DNA, the CDR3 is TGTGCCAGCAGTTACTCGACTCGGGGGGGAGGCACCGGGGAGCTGTTTTTT. Translation gives CASSYSTRGGGTGELFF.

The V and J genes are TRBV7-2 and TRBJ2-5; tentatively, D is TRBD2 (6 bases). V lost 1 base, J lost 4 bases, and 16 bases lay in between. The CDR3 length is 16 residues. In germline, CDR1 is SGHTA, CDR2 FQGNSA. This chain's CDR3 is CASSLVGGSSGETQYF. In DNA form, the CDR3 reads TGTGCCAGCAGCTTAGTGGGGGGATCCTCCGGAGAGACCCAGTACTTC.

The chain recombines TRBV12-3 or TRBV12-4 with TRBJ2-3; 9 positions agree with TRBD2. Unmatched junction bases numbered 8, after V lost 3 bases and J lost 1 base. This CDR3 is 17 amino acids long. In nucleotides, the CDR3 is TGTGCCAGCAGTTTCGCTATAGCGGGAGCTGGCACAGATACGCAGTATTTT. The encoded protein is CASSFAIAGAGTDTQYF.

Ten or more counts support this clonotype. V gene TRBV9 combines with J gene TRBJ1-2; no firm D call. The length of the CDR3 is 15 residues. V dropped 3 bases and J dropped 5 bases, with 17 bases sitting between them. Germline CDR1 SGDLS, CDR2 YYNGEE. This chain's CDR3 is CASSGGSGAVYGYTF. The CDR3 DNA is TGTGCCAGCAGCGGGGGAAGTGGAGCGGTGTATGGCTACACCTTC.

This clonotype has at least ten counts. The genes are TRBV28 and TRBJ2-3; a possible D gene is TRBD2 (6 bases). The V gene lost 5 bases and the J gene lost 2 bases, with 17 bases spanning the gap. Germline assignment: CDR1 MDHEN and CDR2 SYDVKM. The CDR3 spans 16 residues. The CDR3 nucleotides read TGTGCCAGCAGTCCCTCCGGGACTTTTCCCACAGATACGCAGTATTTT. Translated: CASSPSGTFPTDTQYF.

The chain carries TRBV20-1 and TRBJ2-3; 9 positions match TRBD2. The V gene end was trimmed by 2 bases and the J gene end by 1 base; junction bases not matched to a gene: 1. Germline V CDR1 and CDR2: DFQATT, SNEGSKA (reference sequence). The CDR3 totals 14 residues. CDR3 region: CSARKREGTDTQYF. In DNA, the CDR3 is TGCAGTGCTAGAAAGCGGGAGGGCACAGATACGCAGTATTTT.

This clonotype appeared many times. This sequence joins TRBV7-2 and TRBJ2-3; 8 nucleotides agree with TRBD2. CDR1 and CDR2 (germline): SGHTA, FQGNSA. The CDR3 sequence is 17 residues long. With V trimmed by 5 bases and J by 6 bases, 16 bases remained unmatched. In nucleotides, the CDR3 is TGTGCCAGCAGCGAGGTTTGGGTAGCGGGAATTAGGGATACGCAGTATTTT. Its translation is CASSEVWVAGIRDTQYF.

This clonotype was seen at least ten times. This chain's CDR3 is CASSEDSRSGANVLTF. DNA of the CDR3: TGTGCCAGCAGTGAGGACAGCCGCTCTGGGGCCAACGTCCTGACTTTC. The chain combines TRBV6-4 with TRBJ2-6; tentative D call: TRBD1 (6 bases). Trimming removed 3 bases from V and 0 bases from J, with 9 bases in between. Germline CDR1 is MRHNA and CDR2 is SNTAGT. There are 16 residues in the CDR3.

Many counts were recorded for this clonotype. This chain connects TRBV5-1 to TRBJ2-1; D is possibly TRBD1 (5 bases). CDR1 is SGHRS, CDR2 YFSETQ, per germline. The germline V and J ends were trimmed by 5 bases and 5 bases, with 8 bases remaining between them. This CDR3 has 12 residues. CDR3 nucleotides: TGCGCCAGCAGACAGGACGACAATGAGCAGTTCTTC. Protein sequence: CASRQDDNEQFF.

The rearrangement joins TRBV3-1 to TRBJ2-7; the match to TRBD1 covers 8 bases. V gave up 4 bases and J gave up 0 bases; unmatched junction bases: 2. CDR1 LGHDT and CDR2 YNNKEL come from the germline V gene (reference sequence). The CDR3 consists of 14 residues. CDR3 coding DNA: TGTGCCAGCAGCCGGGACAGGACCTCCTACGAGCAGTACTTC. Translation gives CASSRDRTSYEQYF.

This clonotype was observed a few times. This chain connects TRBV5-1 to TRBJ2-1; 7 positions match TRBD2. CDR3 length: 18 amino acids. Germline V gene lookup returns CDR1 SGHRS and CDR2 YFSETQ. The ends lost 1 base at V and 0 bases at J; junction bases unmatched: 10. CDR3 loop: CASSLMAGRASSYNEQFF. CDR3 DNA sequence: TGCGCCAGCAGCTTGATGGCAGGGAGGGCTAGCTCCTACAATGAGCAGTTCTTC.

In this sample, this clonotype turned up a few times. The chain employs TRBV5-5 and TRBJ1-5; 10 bases align to TRBD1. V gave up 2 bases and J gave up 9 bases; unmatched junction bases: 5. CDR3 length: 14 residues. CDR1 is SGHKS and CDR2 is YYEKEE in the germline V gene (reference sequence). Here the CDR3 DNA reads TGTGCCAGCAGCTTCGGGACAGGGGAAGGGCCCCAGCATTTT. It is translated as CASSFGTGEGPQHF.

The chain is built from TRBV15 and TRBJ2-5; D unclear. V was pared by 1 base and J by 5 bases, with 8 bases between. CDR3 length: 13 amino acids. The germline gives CDR1 LNHNV, CDR2 YYDKDF (reference sequence). The CDR3 DNA reads TGTGCCACCAGCAGAGTAAAGGAGGAGACCCAGTACTTC. It is translated as CATSRVKEETQYF. The full variable domain, in which reference TRBV15 and TRBJ2-5 provide the parts outside the CDR3, is DAMVIQNPRYQVTQFGKPVTLSCSQTLNHNVMYWYQQKSSQAPKLLFHYYDKDFNNEADTPDNFQSRRPNTSFCFLDIRSPGLGDTAMYLCATSRVKEETQYFGPGTRLLVL.

This clonotype was observed many times. The chain is built from TRBV7-9 and TRBJ2-1; 8 nucleotides align to TRBD2. This CDR3 region has 13 residues. Germline V lookup: CDR1 SEHNR, CDR2 FQNEAQ (reference sequence). After removal of 5 bases from V and 6 bases from J, the junction contained 3 bases not matched to a gene. The CDR3 sequence is CASSPGTSNEQFF. For the CDR3, the DNA is TGTGCCAGCAGCCCCGGGACTAGCAATGAGCAGTTCTTC.

The chain uses TRBV7-9 and TRBJ2-7; tentative D call: TRBD2 (5 bases). Germline V gives CDR1 SEHNR, CDR2 FQNEAQ (reference sequence). The length of the CDR3 is 16 residues. V gave up 4 bases and J gave up 7 bases, with 23 bases separating them. The CDR3 nucleotides are TGTGCCAGCAGCTCCTATAGTGACGGGAAGCTTGGAGAGCAGTACTTC. It encodes CASSSYSDGKLGEQYF.

This clonotype has only a few counts. This rearrangement joins TRBV29-1 to TRBJ2-1, with D possibly matching TRBD1 (5 bases). The CDR3 covers 12 residues. Per germline, CDR1 SQVTM and CDR2 ANQGSEA. Trimming left V 5 bases short and J 8 bases short, with 13 bases between. The CDR3 reads CSVPGYGDEQFF. In nucleotides, the CDR3 is TGCAGCGTTCCAGGGTACGGAGATGAGCAGTTCTTC.